Listed below are T cell receptor beta chains from one sample, sequenced in a study of early T cells in non-severe SARS-CoV-2 infection. One entry per CDR3 protein results from TCRdb running MiXCR on the 5' RACE reads. Of more than 25,000 distinct CDR3 sequences in the sample, 5% to 6.5% are singletons; the top ten hold about 0.9%. The sample was whole blood. These receptors originate from an adult who was a healthcare worker with PCR-confirmed SARS-CoV-2 infection or an uninfected control (not recorded which). The CDR3 runs from the conserved cysteine through the conserved F or W. Each record gives: J gene, clone size, D gene, V gene, CDR3 protein, CDR3 DNA. The D gene is left open where the match is weak. Expanded clones get a size class; other rows say once, few or many, or leave the size out.

>TRBJ1-2|medium-sized|NA|TRBV6-2/TRBV6-3
CASTEPGGVFGNYGYTF
TGTGCCAGCACCGAACCGGGGGGGGTCTTTGGGAACTATGGCTACACCTTC
>TRBJ1-2|few|NA|TRBV5-5
CASKERTTYYGYTF
TGTGCCAGCAAGGAACGAACGACATATTATGGCTACACCTTC
>TRBJ2-1|NA|TRBD2|TRBV9
CASSEGTSYDFEQFF
TGTGCCAGCAGCGAGGGGACTAGCTACGACTTTGAGCAGTTCTTC
>TRBJ1-1|NA|NA|TRBV6-1
CASSVGGMNTEAFF
TGTGCCAGCAGTGTTGGGGGGATGAACACTGAAGCTTTCTTT
>TRBJ2-3|many|NA|TRBV24-1
CATSDFRGSGVTDTQYF
TGTGCCACCAGTGATTTCCGCGGCAGTGGGGTCACAGATACGCAGTATTTT
>TRBJ2-7|many|NA|TRBV28
CASSSDLVHEQYF
TGTGCCAGCAGTTCAGATCTGGTCCACGAGCAGTACTTC
>TRBJ2-7|many|NA|TRBV27
CASSLKPDRAYEQYF
TGTGCCAGCAGTTTAAAGCCAGACCGAGCCTACGAGCAGTACTTC
>TRBJ2-1|few|NA|TRBV7-9
CASSRTGSDPNNEQFF
TGTGCCAGCAGCCGCACGGGGTCTGACCCGAACAATGAGCAGTTCTTC
>TRBJ2-7|many|TRBD2|TRBV4-3
CASSGGLAASYEQYF
TGCGCCAGCAGCGGGGGACTAGCGGCCAGCTACGAGCAGTACTTC
>TRBJ2-1|many|TRBD2|TRBV3-1
CASTTVAGGDNEQFF
TGTGCCAGCACCACAGTAGCGGGGGGAGACAATGAGCAGTTCTTC
>TRBJ2-7|many|TRBD1|TRBV19
CASTRTGGDYEQYF
TGTGCCAGTACCAGGACAGGGGGAGACTACGAGCAGTACTTC
>TRBJ2-1|NA|NA|TRBV11-2
CTSSLRWQLRFF
TGTACCAGCAGCTTAAGGTGGCAGCTCCGGTTCTTC
>TRBJ2-5|many|NA|TRBV20-1
CSAGPGTQETQYF
TGCAGTGCTGGACCCGGGACCCAGGAGACCCAGTACTTC
>TRBJ2-7|many|NA|TRBV27
CASRRDGPYEQYF
TGTGCCAGCAGACGGGACGGCCCCTACGAGCAGTACTTC
>TRBJ1-5|medium-sized|NA|TRBV19
CASSMMGGSQPQHF
TGTGCCAGTAGTATGATGGGGGGCAGTCAGCCCCAGCATTTT
>TRBJ1-2|many|NA|TRBV6-6
CASSSSEGLWGYTF
TGTGCCAGCAGCTCCAGCGAGGGCCTTTGGGGCTACACCTTC
>TRBJ1-1|many|NA|TRBV29-1
CSAVGLIEAFF
TGCAGCGCCGTAGGGCTAATTGAAGCTTTCTTT
>TRBJ1-1|few|NA|TRBV5-4
CASSKGGMNTEAFF
TGTGCCAGCAGCAAGGGAGGAATGAACACTGAAGCTTTCTTT